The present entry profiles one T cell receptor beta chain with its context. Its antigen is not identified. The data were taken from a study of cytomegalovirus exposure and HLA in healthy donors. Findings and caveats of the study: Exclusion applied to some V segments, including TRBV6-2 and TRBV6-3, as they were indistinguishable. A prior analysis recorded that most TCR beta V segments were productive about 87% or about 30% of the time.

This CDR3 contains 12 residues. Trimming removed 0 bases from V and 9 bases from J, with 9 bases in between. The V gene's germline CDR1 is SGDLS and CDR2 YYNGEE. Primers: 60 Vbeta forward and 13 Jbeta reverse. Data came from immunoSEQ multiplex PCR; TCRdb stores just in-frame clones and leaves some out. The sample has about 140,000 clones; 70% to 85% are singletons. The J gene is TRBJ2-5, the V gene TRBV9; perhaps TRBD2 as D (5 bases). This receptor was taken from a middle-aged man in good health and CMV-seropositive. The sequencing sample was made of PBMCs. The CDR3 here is CASSVEHGAQYF. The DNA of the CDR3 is TGTGCCAGCAGCGTAGAACACGGGGCCCAGTACTTC.